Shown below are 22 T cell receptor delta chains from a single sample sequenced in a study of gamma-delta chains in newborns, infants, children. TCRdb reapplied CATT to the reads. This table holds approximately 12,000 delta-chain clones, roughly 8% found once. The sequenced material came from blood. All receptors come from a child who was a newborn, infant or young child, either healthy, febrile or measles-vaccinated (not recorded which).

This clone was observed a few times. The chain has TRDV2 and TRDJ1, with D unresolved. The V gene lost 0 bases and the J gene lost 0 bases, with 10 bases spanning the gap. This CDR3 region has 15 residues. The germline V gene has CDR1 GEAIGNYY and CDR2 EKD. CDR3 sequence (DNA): TGTGCCTGTGACACCGTTGCACGGTACACCGATAAACTCATCTTT. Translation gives CACDTVARYTDKLIF.

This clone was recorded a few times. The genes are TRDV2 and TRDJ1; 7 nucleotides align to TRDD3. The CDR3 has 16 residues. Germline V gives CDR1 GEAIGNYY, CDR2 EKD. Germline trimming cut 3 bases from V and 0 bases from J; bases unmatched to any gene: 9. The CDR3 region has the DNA TGTGCCTGTGACGCCCTACTGGGGATCCACACCGATAAACTCATCTTT. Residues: CACDALLGIHTDKLIF.

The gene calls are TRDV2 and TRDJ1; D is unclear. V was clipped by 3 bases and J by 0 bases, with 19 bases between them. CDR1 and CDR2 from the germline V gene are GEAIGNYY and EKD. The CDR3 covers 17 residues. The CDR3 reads CACDPLDQSAHTDKLIF. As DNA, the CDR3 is TGTGCCTGTGACCCCCTTGACCAAAGCGCGCACACCGATAAACTCATCTTT.

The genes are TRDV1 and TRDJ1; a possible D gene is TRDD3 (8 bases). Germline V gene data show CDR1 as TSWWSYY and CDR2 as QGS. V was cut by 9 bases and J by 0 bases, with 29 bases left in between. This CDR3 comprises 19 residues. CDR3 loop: CALVSYGPTGGIYTDKLIF. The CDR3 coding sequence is TGTGCTCTCGTTTCCTACGGACCAACTGGGGGTATATACACCGATAAACTCATCTTT.

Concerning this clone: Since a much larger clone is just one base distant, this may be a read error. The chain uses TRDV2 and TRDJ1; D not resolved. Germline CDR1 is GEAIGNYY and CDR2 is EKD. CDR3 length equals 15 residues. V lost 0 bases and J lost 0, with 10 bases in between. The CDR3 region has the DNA TGTGCCTGTGACACCGTGTGGAGCCACACCGATAAACTCATCTTT. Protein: CACDTVWSHTDKLIF.

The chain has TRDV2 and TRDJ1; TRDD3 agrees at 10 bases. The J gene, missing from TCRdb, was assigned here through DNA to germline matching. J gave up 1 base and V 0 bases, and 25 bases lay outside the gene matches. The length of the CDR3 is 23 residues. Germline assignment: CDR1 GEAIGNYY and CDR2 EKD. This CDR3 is CACDTVSPCWGIREGESTDKLIF. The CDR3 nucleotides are TGTGCCTGTGACACCGTAAGCCCCTGCTGGGGGATAAGGGAGGGAGAGAGCACCGATAAACTCATCTTT.

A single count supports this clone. This chain's CDR3 is CACDTVGDRVGDKLIF. The CDR3, as DNA: TGTGCCTGTGACACCGTGGGGGATAGAGTGGGCGATAAACTCATCTTT. This chain uses TRDV2 with TRDJ1; 9 nucleotides agree with TRDD3. The J gene, left out of TCRdb, was set here by checking the DNA against germline. The CDR3 has 16 amino acids. Germline V lookup: CDR1 GEAIGNYY, CDR2 EKD. Unmatched junction bases numbered 8, after V lost 0 bases and J lost 4 bases.

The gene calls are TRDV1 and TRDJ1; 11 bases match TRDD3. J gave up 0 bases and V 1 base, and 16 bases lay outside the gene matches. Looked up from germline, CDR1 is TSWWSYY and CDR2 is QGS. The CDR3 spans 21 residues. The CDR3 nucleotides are TGTGCTCTTGGGGAACCTACCCCCTTTACTGGGGGATATTCGTACACCGATAAACTCATCTTT. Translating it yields CALGEPTPFTGGYSYTDKLIF.

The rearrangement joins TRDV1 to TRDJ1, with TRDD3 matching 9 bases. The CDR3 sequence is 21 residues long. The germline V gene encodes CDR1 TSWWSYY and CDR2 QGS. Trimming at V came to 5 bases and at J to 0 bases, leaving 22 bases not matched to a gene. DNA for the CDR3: TGTGCTCTTGGGCTACCCCGGCCCGTACTGGGGGACAGGGCATACACCGATAAACTCATCTTT. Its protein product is CALGLPRPVLGDRAYTDKLIF.

CDR3 sequence: CACDPVPDSYGVERDVDKLIF. The CDR3 nucleotides are TGTGCCTGTGACCCCGTCCCCGATTCCTACGGGGTCGAGAGGGACGTCGATAAACTCATCTTT. V is TRDV2 and J is TRDJ1; 7 bases are shared with TRDD2. Assignment of the J gene here rests on matching the DNA to germline, because TCRdb gives none. Germline loops: CDR1 GEAIGNYY, CDR2 EKD. The CDR3 is 21 residues long. V gave up 3 bases and J gave up 4 bases; unmatched junction bases: 28.

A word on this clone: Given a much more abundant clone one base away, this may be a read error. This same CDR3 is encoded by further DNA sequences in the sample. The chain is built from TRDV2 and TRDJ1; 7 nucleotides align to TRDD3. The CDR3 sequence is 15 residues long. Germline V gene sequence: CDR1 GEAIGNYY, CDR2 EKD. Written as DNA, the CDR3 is TGTGCCTGTGACGTCCTGGGGGCCCACACCGATAAACTTATCTTT. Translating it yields CACDVLGAHTDKLIF.

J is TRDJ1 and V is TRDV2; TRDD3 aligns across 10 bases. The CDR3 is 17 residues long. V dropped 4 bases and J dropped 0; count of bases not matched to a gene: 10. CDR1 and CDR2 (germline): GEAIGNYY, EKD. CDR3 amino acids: CACDRLGDSGYTDKLIF. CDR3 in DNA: TGTGCCTGTGATCGTCTGGGGGATAGTGGGTACACCGATAAACTCATCTTT.

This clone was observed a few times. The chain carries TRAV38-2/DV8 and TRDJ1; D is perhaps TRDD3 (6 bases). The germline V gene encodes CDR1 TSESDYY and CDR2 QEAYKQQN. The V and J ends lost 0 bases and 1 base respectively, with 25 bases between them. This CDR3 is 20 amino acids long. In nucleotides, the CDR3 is TGTGCTTATAGGAGCGCGGGCGGTACTGGGTCTACGATGTGCACCGATAAACTCATCTTT. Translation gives CAYRSAGGTGSTMCTDKLIF.

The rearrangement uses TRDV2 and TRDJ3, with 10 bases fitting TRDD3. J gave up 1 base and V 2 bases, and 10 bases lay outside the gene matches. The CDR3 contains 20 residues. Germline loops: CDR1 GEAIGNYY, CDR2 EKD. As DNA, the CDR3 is TGTGCCTGTGACATCATGGGGGATACCTTTGGTTCCTGGGACACCCGACAGATGTTTTTC. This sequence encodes CACDIMGDTFGSWDTRQMFF.

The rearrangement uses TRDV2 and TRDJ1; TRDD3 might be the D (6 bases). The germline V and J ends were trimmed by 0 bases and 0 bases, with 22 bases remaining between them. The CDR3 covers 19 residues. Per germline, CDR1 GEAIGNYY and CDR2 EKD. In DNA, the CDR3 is TGTGCCTGTGACACCCTGGGGACACATTCCCCGACGTACACCGATAAACTCATCTTT. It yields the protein CACDTLGTHSPTYTDKLIF.

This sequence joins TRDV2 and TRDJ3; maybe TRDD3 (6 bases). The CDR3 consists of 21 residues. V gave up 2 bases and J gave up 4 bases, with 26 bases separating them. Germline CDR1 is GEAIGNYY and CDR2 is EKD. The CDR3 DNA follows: TGTGCCTGTGACAAAATGCTCGGGACTAGGGGATCCGGATGGGACACCCGACAGATGTTTTTC. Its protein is CACDKMLGTRGSGWDTRQMFF.

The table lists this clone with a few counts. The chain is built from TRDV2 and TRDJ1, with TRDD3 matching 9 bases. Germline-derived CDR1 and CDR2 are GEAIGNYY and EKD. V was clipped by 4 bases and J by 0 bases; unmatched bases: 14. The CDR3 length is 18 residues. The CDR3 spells CACDSLPGDTLYTDKLIF. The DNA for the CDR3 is TGTGCCTGTGATAGTCTACCTGGGGATACGCTATACACCGATAAACTCATCTTT.

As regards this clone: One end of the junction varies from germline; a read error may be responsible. CDR3 loop: CACDTVGGRGYTDKLIF. In DNA form, the CDR3 reads TGTGCCTGTGACACAGTCGGTGGGCGCGGTTACACCGACAAACTCATCTTT. The chain joins TRDV2 to TRDJ1; D remains unclear. TCRdb does not report a J gene; here it was assigned by matching the DNA to germline references. The CDR3 sequence is 17 residues long. Germline CDR1 is GEAIGNYY and CDR2 is EKD.

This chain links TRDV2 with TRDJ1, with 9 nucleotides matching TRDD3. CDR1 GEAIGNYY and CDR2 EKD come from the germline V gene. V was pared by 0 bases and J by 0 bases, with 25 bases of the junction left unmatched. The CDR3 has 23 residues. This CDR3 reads CACDTVMGRGYADSEPYTDKLIF. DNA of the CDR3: TGTGCCTGTGACACCGTTATGGGCCGGGGATACGCGGACTCAGAACCCTACACCGATAAACTCATCTTT.

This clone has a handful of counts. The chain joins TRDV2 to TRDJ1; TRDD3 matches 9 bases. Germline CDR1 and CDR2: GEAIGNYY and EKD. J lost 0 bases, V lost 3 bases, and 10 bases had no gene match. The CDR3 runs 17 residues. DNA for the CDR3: TGTGCCTGTGACTCGATTACTGGGGGAGAGTACACCGATAAACTCATCTTT. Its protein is CACDSITGGEYTDKLIF.

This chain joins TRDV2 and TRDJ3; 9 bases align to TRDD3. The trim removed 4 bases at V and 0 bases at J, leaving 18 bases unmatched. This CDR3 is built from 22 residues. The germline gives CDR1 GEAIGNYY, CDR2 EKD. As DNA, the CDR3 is TGTGCCTGTGATCCGGCCGGGGGGGATACCTCCGTCAGCTCCTGGGACACCCGACAGATGTTTTTC. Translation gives CACDPAGGDTSVSSWDTRQMFF.

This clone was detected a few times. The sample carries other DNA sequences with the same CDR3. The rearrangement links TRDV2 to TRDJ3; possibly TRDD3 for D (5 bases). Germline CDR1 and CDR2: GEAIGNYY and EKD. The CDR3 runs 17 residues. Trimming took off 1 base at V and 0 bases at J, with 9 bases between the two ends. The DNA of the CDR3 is TGTGCCTGTGACACTACTGGTAGCTCCTGGGACACCCGACAGATGTTTTTC. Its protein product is CACDTTGSSWDTRQMFF.